One and the same sample provided the 25 T cell receptor beta chains below, sequenced in a study of spatial heterogeneity in lung cancer. TCRdb reprocessed the 5' RACE reads with MiXCR, giving one entry per CDR3 protein. Of 30,000 to 50,000 distinct CDR3 sequences in the sample, around 5.8% were seen once. Time point given: sample taken at primary tumor resection. Whole RNA, isolated from tumor, nontumor lung or frozen PBMC, was sequenced without prior sorting. The input for sequencing was PBMCs, taken at surgery. The source of these receptors is a male donor with early-stage non-small cell lung cancer.

This clonotype has a count of ten or more. The genes are TRBV9 and TRBJ2-2; D remains ambiguous. CDR3 length: 14 amino acids. V was trimmed by 3 bases and J by 3 bases, leaving 9 bases between them. The germline CDR1 and CDR2 sequences are SGDLS and YYNGEE. In DNA form, the CDR3 reads TGTGCCAGCAGCGAGGCTGTAGACACCGGGGAGCTGTTTTTT. It yields the protein CASSEAVDTGELFF.

This clonotype was observed many times. The chain is built from TRBV5-1 and TRBJ2-5; 9 bases are a match to TRBD1. The CDR3 contains 15 residues. Unmatched junction bases numbered 10, after V lost 5 bases and J lost 5 bases. Germline assignment: CDR1 SGHRS and CDR2 YFSETQ. CDR3 in amino acids: CASSSSPGQGETQYF. As DNA, the CDR3 is TGCGCCAGCAGTTCGTCTCCGGGACAGGGTGAGACCCAGTACTTC.

This clonotype was seen repeatedly, ten times or more. V and J are TRBV7-9 and TRBJ2-7; possibly TRBD1 for D (6 bases). The V gene's germline CDR1 is SEHNR and CDR2 FQNEAQ (reference sequence). V was pared by 1 base and J by 6 bases, with 13 bases between. The CDR3 totals 14 residues. The DNA of the CDR3 is TGTGCCAGCAGCTTAGACAGGGTAGGAGCCGAGCAGTACTTC. It codes for CASSLDRVGAEQYF.

This clonotype has just a few counts. This chain connects TRBV12-3 or TRBV12-4 to TRBJ2-2; 9 bases agree with TRBD1. CDR3 length equals 17 residues. J lost 6 bases, V lost 3 bases, and 11 bases had no gene match. The CDR3 spells CASSFRTGVVLAGELFF. The CDR3 DNA reads TGTGCCAGCAGTTTCCGGACAGGGGTCGTCCTTGCCGGGGAGCTGTTTTTT.

This clonotype was picked up many times. The V gene is TRBV3-1, the J gene TRBJ2-3; D remains unclear. The CDR3 covers 11 residues. Germline CDR1 and CDR2: LGHDT and YNNKEL (reference sequence). Trimming left V 3 bases short and J 8 bases short, with 6 bases between. This chain's CDR3 is CASSQLGTQYF. Here the CDR3 DNA reads TGTGCCAGCAGCCAGTTGGGTACGCAGTATTTT.

This clonotype was seen only a few times. V and J are TRBV2 and TRBJ1-1, with a weak D call TRBD1 (5 bases). The CDR3 totals 14 residues. Trimming removed 7 bases from V and 1 base from J, with 13 bases in between. CDR1 is SNHLY and CDR2 is FYNNEI in the germline V gene. The CDR3, as DNA: TGTGCCAGCAATTCCAAGGGGCCGAACACTGAAGCTTTCTTT. Translating it yields CASNSKGPNTEAFF.

This clonotype rates as medium-sized. V is TRBV29-1 and J is TRBJ2-3; D ambiguous. Per the germline V gene, CDR1 is SQVTM and CDR2 is ANQGSEA. V was cut by 0 bases and J by 3 bases, with 4 bases left in between. There are 12 residues in the CDR3. The CDR3 DNA reads TGCAGCGTTGAAGATGGTACAGATACGCAGTATTTT. This codes for CSVEDGTDTQYF.

This clonotype was detected only a few times. The chain couples TRBV7-9 to TRBJ1-2, with D tentatively TRBD1 (6 bases). V lost 5 bases, J lost 0 bases, and 13 bases lay in between. The CDR3 extends over 15 amino acids. Germline V gene sequence: CDR1 SEHNR, CDR2 FQNEAQ (reference sequence). For the CDR3, the DNA is TGTGCCAGCAGCCCGATGACAGGTTCTAACTATGGCTACACCTTC. Its protein product is CASSPMTGSNYGYTF.

With regard to this clonotype: Possible read error: a much larger clone is one base away. For the CDR3, the DNA is TGTGCCAGCAGTTCCAACCCCCCGGGGGGGGAGCAGTACTTC. Its protein is CASSSNPPGGEQYF. This chain joins TRBV12-3 or TRBV12-4 and TRBJ2-7, with 8 bases lining up with TRBD2. The CDR3 is 14 amino acids. V shed 4 bases, J shed 7 bases, and the junction held 9 bases outside the gene matches.

The V call is TRBV5-1, the J call TRBJ2-7, with 8 bases fitting TRBD2. Losses at the gene ends were 4 bases for V and 4 bases for J; bases not matched to a gene: 13. Germline-derived CDR1 and CDR2 are SGHRS and YFSETQ. The CDR3 spans 16 residues. CDR3 residues: CASSPLLGSGVYEQYF. As DNA, the CDR3 is TGCGCCAGCAGCCCGCTTCTTGGTAGCGGGGTGTACGAGCAGTACTTC.

A few counts support this clonotype. CDR3 in amino acids: CASSLPDYAQTQYF. CDR3 nucleotide sequence: TGTGCCAGCAGCCTCCCGGACTATGCCCAGACCCAGTACTTC. This chain links TRBV5-4 with TRBJ2-5, with a weak D call TRBD2 (6 bases). V lost 4 bases, J lost 6 bases, and 16 bases lay in between. The germline gives CDR1 SGHNT, CDR2 YYREEE (reference sequence). The CDR3 is 14 amino acids.

There are many counts of this clonotype. This chain joins TRBV6-6 and TRBJ1-3; D perhaps matches TRBD1 (5 bases). The CDR3 has 12 residues. V lost 8 bases and J lost 4, with 9 bases in between. Germline values: CDR1 MNHNY, CDR2 SVGAGI (reference sequence). The CDR3 reads CASRGSGNTIYF. CDR3 DNA sequence: TGTGCCAGCCGGGGGTCCGGAAACACCATATATTTT.

This clonotype has ten or more counts. One end of the junction varies from germline; a read error may be responsible. CDR3 sequence: CASSFGTTNEQFF. The DNA for the CDR3 is TGTGCTAGCAGCTTTGGGACTACCAATGAGCAGTTCTTC. The chain joins TRBV7-7 to TRBJ2-1; 7 bases align to TRBD2. Per germline, CDR1 SSHAT and CDR2 FNYEAQ (reference sequence). The CDR3 runs to 13 residues.

Ten or more counts support this clonotype. The V gene is TRBV24-1, the J gene TRBJ2-1, with TRBD2 matching 10 bases. V shed 7 bases and J 7 bases; nucleotides not matched to a gene: 9. CDR3 length equals 15 residues. CDR1 is KGHDR and CDR2 is SFDVKD in the germline V gene. CDR3 residues: CATSPKRGGGNEQFF. In DNA form, the CDR3 reads TGTGCCACCAGCCCTAAGCGGGGGGGCGGGAATGAGCAGTTCTTC.

This clonotype appeared many times. The chain has TRBV6-5 and TRBJ1-1, with D possibly matching TRBD1 (5 bases). Per the germline V gene, CDR1 is MNHEY and CDR2 is SVGAGI. The CDR3 runs 14 residues. V was cut by 6 bases and J by 0 bases, with 11 bases left in between. The CDR3 DNA reads as TGTGCCAGCAGAGCCAGGGCCATGAACACTGAAGCTTTCTTT. This gives the protein CASRARAMNTEAFF.

V usage is TRBV7-8 and J usage is TRBJ2-2; 10 bases are a match to TRBD1. CDR3 size: 19 residues. Germline CDR1 reads SGHVS; CDR2 reads FQNEAQ. After removal of 1 base from V and 3 bases from J, the junction contained 11 bases not matched to a gene. In DNA, the CDR3 is TGTGCCAGCAGCTTAGTAATTGTAATAGGACAGGGGGACACCGGGGAGCTGTTTTTT. It translates to CASSLVIVIGQGDTGELFF.

The chain has TRBV19 and TRBJ2-2; no clear D. CDR1 LNHDA and CDR2 SQIVND come from the germline V gene (reference sequence). The CDR3 extends over 14 amino acids. Trimming cost V 2 bases and J 1 base, with 5 bases left between them. The CDR3 spells CASSIRVNTGELFF. For the CDR3, the DNA is TGTGCCAGTAGTATAAGGGTGAACACCGGGGAGCTGTTTTTT.

This clonotype has ten or more counts. The rearrangement joins TRBV6-2 or TRBV6-3 to TRBJ1-2; D call uncertain. The germline V gene encodes CDR1 MNHEY and CDR2 SVGEGT. The CDR3 runs 11 residues. V lost 4 bases and J 5 bases, leaving 5 bases between the germline ends. The chain's CDR3 is CASSSGYGYTF. In DNA, the CDR3 is TGTGCCAGCAGTTCCGGATATGGCTACACCTTC.

This clonotype was observed many times. J is TRBJ1-1 and V is TRBV6-2 or TRBV6-3; the D is unclear. Germline-derived CDR1 and CDR2 are MNHEY and SVGEGT. The germline V and J ends were trimmed by 4 bases and 12 bases, with 18 bases remaining between them. The CDR3 covers 13 residues. The CDR3 sequence is CASSFSGGRNPFF. The CDR3 DNA reads as TGTGCCAGCAGTTTTTCGGGCGGGAGAAATCCTTTCTTT.

In its sample, this clonotype was seen a few times. J is TRBJ2-3 and V is TRBV4-1; no clear D gene. V was trimmed by 0 bases and J by 2 bases, leaving 9 bases between them. Germline CDR1 and CDR2: MGHRA and YSYEKL. This CDR3 comprises 15 residues. CDR3 region: CASSQDRALTDTQYF. The CDR3 coding sequence is TGCGCCAGCAGCCAAGATAGGGCCCTCACAGATACGCAGTATTTT.

This clonotype was found many times. The V gene is TRBV20-1, the J gene TRBJ1-2, with TRBD1 as a possible D gene (6 bases). There are 14 residues in the CDR3. Per germline, CDR1 DFQATT and CDR2 SNEGSKA (reference sequence). Trimming removed 1 base at V and 4 bases at J, with 13 bases between. This CDR3 is CSARAADSGYGYTF. In nucleotides, the CDR3 is TGCAGTGCTAGAGCCGCGGACAGTGGCTATGGCTACACCTTC.

V usage is TRBV7-2 and J usage is TRBJ1-5; D possibly corresponds to TRBD1 (6 bases). Germline V gives CDR1 SGHTA, CDR2 FQGNSA. The CDR3 is 15 amino acids. V was clipped by 4 bases and J by 2 bases, with 12 bases between them. The CDR3 loop reads CASSSGYRGNQPQHF. As DNA, the CDR3 is TGTGCCAGCAGCTCAGGGTACAGGGGCAATCAGCCCCAGCATTTT.

This clonotype was observed at least ten times. The chain is built from TRBV6-5 and TRBJ1-1; 9 positions agree with TRBD1. The germline gives CDR1 MNHEY, CDR2 SVGAGI. CDR3 length: 14 amino acids. V lost 2 bases and J lost 5; bases outside the gene matches: 3. CDR3 protein: CASSYGTGWTEAFF. The CDR3 DNA follows: TGTGCCAGCAGTTACGGGACAGGGTGGACTGAAGCTTTCTTT.

This clonotype was seen at least ten times. The chain has TRBV18 and TRBJ1-1, with unresolved D. The V end was cut by 3 bases, the J end by 4 bases, with 12 bases between. The CDR3 covers 14 residues. Per the germline V gene, CDR1 is KGHSH and CDR2 is LQKENI. The CDR3 sequence: CASSPWVLSTEAFF. For the CDR3, the DNA is TGTGCCAGCTCACCTTGGGTCCTGAGCACTGAAGCTTTCTTT.

This clonotype turned up a few times. The chain has TRBV13 and TRBJ2-7; 9 bases align to TRBD2. The CDR3 contains 16 residues. Germline-derived CDR1 and CDR2 are PRHDT and FYEKMQ (reference sequence). V lost 4 bases to trimming and J lost 3 bases; unmatched junction nucleotides: 10. This CDR3 is CASSSPMRTSVYEQYF. CDR3 sequence (DNA): TGTGCCAGCAGCTCCCCGATGCGGACTAGCGTCTACGAGCAGTACTTC.